Described below is a single T cell receptor gamma chain sequence and its context. The CDR3 is 19 amino acids. V shed 0 bases and J 7 bases; nucleotides not matched to a gene: 12. The germline V gene encodes CDR1 GITISATS and CDR2 ISYDGTV (reference sequence). The data derive from a study of gamma-delta chains in newborns, infants, children. Study context: Microbial exposure reportedly drives polyclonal innate γδ T cell expansion after birth.

TCRdb re-called clones from the reads via CATT. The sample carries 350 to 450 gamma-chain clones, around two fifths recorded once. The specimen sequenced was blood. The chain couples TRGV9 to TRGJP. As TCRdb names no J gene, one was assigned here on the basis of a DNA match to germline. This TCR came from a child who was a newborn, infant or young child, either healthy, febrile or measles-vaccinated (not recorded which). In DNA, the CDR3 is TGTGCCTTGTGGGAGGTGCATGACACCCCCGAGTTGGGCAAAAAAATCAAGGTATTT. Residues: CALWEVHDTPELGKKIKVF.